Presented here are 21 T cell receptor beta chains from one specimen sequenced in a study of TIL therapy for anti-PD-1-resistant metastatic lung cancer (dated by TCRdb to 2020 to 2022). This specimen's time point label, interpreted: pre-treatment sample, taken before nivolumab and TIL therapy. TCR beta CDR3 regions were amplified from genomic DNA by bias-controlled multiplex PCR with the immunoSEQ v3 hsTCRB kit. Not all clones reach the TCRdb copy of this immuneACCESS table, which keeps in-frame sequences only. Checked studies attribute under half of the gap to unresolved V genes and leave the rest unexplained. The sample profile shows roughly 16,000 clones; over 65% of them were found once. About 34% of the sample belongs to the ten largest clones. The input for sequencing was blood, taken at baseline. Receptors originate from a person between 25 and 80 years old with non-small cell lung cancer.

The chain couples TRBV10-3 to TRBJ2-5, with D uncertain. CDR3 size: 12 residues. Germline assignment: CDR1 ENHRY and CDR2 SYGVKD. V was cut by 0 bases and J by 5 bases, with 4 bases left in between. This CDR3 is CAISESWETQYF. CDR3 DNA: TGTGCCATCAGTGAGTCGTGGGAGACCCAGTACTTC.

This clone was picked up many times. The chain links TRBV25-1 to TRBJ2-7, with 7 bases fitting TRBD2. This CDR3 spans 16 amino acids. Germline V gene sequence: CDR1 MGHDK, CDR2 SYGVNS. V was pared by 0 bases and J by 6 bases, with 11 bases of the junction left unmatched. CDR3: CASSEYRGVTRGEQYF. In DNA form, the CDR3 reads TGTGCCAGCAGTGAATATCGGGGGGTTACTCGGGGCGAGCAGTACTTC.

This sequence joins TRBV7-2 and TRBJ1-3, with 8 bases matching TRBD1. This CDR3 comprises 15 residues. With V trimmed by 5 bases and J by 0 bases, 3 bases remained unmatched. The V gene's germline CDR1 is SGHTA and CDR2 FQGNSA. Here the CDR3 reads CASSTTGDSGNTIYF. The DNA of the CDR3 is TGTGCCAGCAGCACGACAGGGGACTCTGGAAACACCATATATTTT.

This clone was seen only once. The V and J genes are TRBV5-1 and TRBJ1-5; 9 bases line up with TRBD1. Germline loops: CDR1 SGHRS, CDR2 YFSETQ. Germline trimming cut 0 bases from V and 4 bases from J; bases unmatched to any gene: 2. This CDR3 region has 15 residues. Written as DNA, the CDR3 is TGCGCCAGCAGCTTGGAGGGACAGGGAAATCAGCCCCAGCATTTT. This sequence encodes CASSLEGQGNQPQHF.

The chain recombines TRBV12-5 with TRBJ1-2, with D tentatively TRBD1 (5 bases). The CDR3 contains 18 residues. Germline V gene data show CDR1 as LGHNT and CDR2 as FRNRAP. The V gene lost 0 bases and the J gene lost 3 bases, with 20 bases spanning the gap. The CDR3 DNA reads TGTGCTAGTGGTTTGGTATATGGGACCGAAAACTGGGACTATGGCTACACCTTC. Protein product: CASGLVYGTENWDYGYTF.

Concerning this clone: One end of the junction is discordant with germline, which a read error may explain. The rearrangement uses TRBV7-7 and TRBJ2-5; a possible D gene is TRBD2 (6 bases). CDR1 and CDR2 from the germline V gene are SSHAT and FNYEAQ (reference sequence). The CDR3 extends over 14 amino acids. The CDR3 nucleotides read TGTGCTAGCAGCTTAGAGCTAGCGCAAGAGACCCAGTACTTC. Its translation: CASSLELAQETQYF.

On this clone itself: One end of the junction is discordant with germline, which a read error may explain. This sequence joins TRBV29-1 and TRBJ1-1; D not certain. In germline, CDR1 is SQVTM, CDR2 ANQGSEA. The CDR3 covers 12 residues. The CDR3 sequence: CSVRTENTKAFF. The CDR3 nucleotides read TGCAGCGTCCGAACAGAGAACACTAAAGCTTTCTTT.

This chain uses TRBV9 with TRBJ1-1; TRBD1 matches 7 bases. This CDR3 contains 14 residues. In germline, CDR1 is SGDLS, CDR2 YYNGEE. J gave up 2 bases and V 4 bases, and 5 bases lay outside the gene matches. This chain's CDR3 is CASSLRDSNTEAFF. DNA for the CDR3: TGTGCCAGCAGCCTACGGGACAGCAACACTGAAGCTTTCTTT.

This sequence joins TRBV20-1 and TRBJ2-7; D not certain. CDR3 length: 11 amino acids. Germline V gives CDR1 DFQATT, CDR2 SNEGSKA (reference sequence). V lost 4 bases and J lost 2, with 6 bases in between. The CDR3 DNA sequence: TGCAGTGCTACCCCAGCCTACGAGCAGTACTTC. It yields the protein CSATPAYEQYF.

The rearrangement uses TRBV5-3 and TRBJ2-7; 14 nucleotides align to TRBD2. TRBV5-3 is reported as an ORF; its role is uncertain. The CDR3 consists of 19 residues. V was clipped by 3 bases and J by 1 base; unmatched bases: 12. Written as DNA, the CDR3 is TGTGCCAGAAGCTACAGACTAGCGGGGGGGCCCCATAGGTCCTACGAGCAGTACTTC. This encodes CARSYRLAGGPHRSYEQYF.

The chain has TRBV10-3 and TRBJ2-1; a possible D gene is TRBD2 (6 bases). Between the trimmed V and J ends, which lost 6 bases and 4 bases, there was a span of 10 bases. The CDR3 runs 13 residues. The germline CDR1 and CDR2 sequences are ENHRY and SYGVKD. CDR3 loop: CAIRGRRYNEQFF. In DNA form, the CDR3 reads TGTGCCATCAGAGGGAGGAGGTACAATGAGCAGTTCTTC.

This chain joins TRBV4-3 and TRBJ2-1, with D unresolved. Germline assignment: CDR1 LGHNA and CDR2 YSLEER. V was clipped by 0 bases and J by 0 bases, with 6 bases between them. CDR3 length equals 15 residues. The CDR3 loop reads CASSQDQPSYNEQFF. The CDR3 coding sequence is TGCGCCAGCAGCCAAGATCAGCCCTCCTACAATGAGCAGTTCTTC.

The table lists this clone with a count of one. The rearrangement joins TRBV7-3 to TRBJ2-5; TRBD1 is a possible D gene (5 bases). This CDR3 region has 14 residues. Germline loops: CDR1 SGHTA, CDR2 FQGTGA. V lost 2 bases to trimming and J lost 4 bases, with 11 bases between them. CDR3 amino acids: CASSLVGRAETQYF. In DNA, the CDR3 is TGTGCCAGCAGCTTAGTAGGCAGGGCAGAGACCCAGTACTTC.

The chain joins TRBV19 to TRBJ2-7; a weak D match, TRBD1 (5 bases). The ends were cut back, 6 bases at V and 3 bases at J, with 24 bases in the middle. This CDR3 is 17 amino acids long. The germline gives CDR1 LNHDA, CDR2 SQIVND (reference sequence). CDR3 bases: TGTGCCAGTAGCATGGGAACAGGTGGTACCCAAATCTACGAGCAGTACTTC. Its translation: CASSMGTGGTQIYEQYF.

The genes are TRBV6-1 and TRBJ2-5; D ambiguous. Germline-derived CDR1 and CDR2 are MNHNS and SASEGT. Trimming took off 2 bases at V and 2 bases at J, with 9 bases between the two ends. The CDR3 is 14 residues long. The CDR3 loop reads CASSESGRQETQYF. The CDR3 nucleotides are TGTGCCAGCAGTGAATCGGGCAGGCAAGAGACCCAGTACTTC.

This clone showed up just once. V gene TRBV6-5 combines with J gene TRBJ2-1; 7 bases align to TRBD1. This CDR3 has 15 amino acids. Germline loops: CDR1 MNHEY, CDR2 SVGAGI. V trimming: 6 bases; J trimming: 8 bases; junction bases outside the gene matches: 13. DNA for the CDR3: TGTGCCAGCAGCTTCGACAGGGTGGGCCTGGATGAGCAGTTCTTC. Translating gives CASSFDRVGLDEQFF.

The chain employs TRBV15 and TRBJ2-1; 7 nucleotides match TRBD1. CDR1 is LNHNV and CDR2 is YYDKDF in the germline V gene (reference sequence). Trimming took 0 bases from V and 5 from J; bases not matched to a gene: 4. There are 15 residues in the CDR3. In nucleotides, the CDR3 is TGTGCCACCAGCAGAGAACAGGGGATGGACAATGAGCAGTTCTTC. Its translation is CATSREQGMDNEQFF.

This clone showed up just a few times. The chain employs TRBV19 and TRBJ2-5, with TRBD1 matching 10 bases. The J segment lost 5 bases and the V segment lost 5 bases, leaving 8 bases of the junction unmatched. CDR1 and CDR2 from the germline V gene are LNHDA and SQIVND (reference sequence). CDR3 length: 15 residues. CDR3 DNA: TGTGCCAGTAGTGTGACAGGGGGCAAAGGGGAGACCCAGTACTTC. This sequence encodes CASSVTGGKGETQYF.

The gene calls are TRBV7-2 and TRBJ1-6; D is ambiguous. The CDR3 runs to 14 residues. With 2 bases removed from V and 6 bases from J, the gap between germline ends came to 8 bases. Germline V gene lookup returns CDR1 SGHTA and CDR2 FQGNSA. As DNA, the CDR3 is TGTGCCAGCAGCTTAATTAGCGGTAATTCACCCCTCCACTTT. Protein: CASSLISGNSPLHF.

This clone came up once. The rearrangement links TRBV7-3 to TRBJ2-3; no clear D. Trimming left V 5 bases short and J 4 bases short, with 10 bases between. Germline CDR1 reads SGHTA; CDR2 reads FQGTGA. This CDR3 is built from 13 residues. DNA of the CDR3: TGTGCCAGCAGCCCCTCGGGCTCAGATACGCAGTATTTT. Residues: CASSPSGSDTQYF.

The V gene is TRBV19, the J gene TRBJ2-7; 10 nucleotides align to TRBD2. V dropped 0 bases and J dropped 0; count of bases not matched to a gene: 11. The CDR3 has 19 amino acids. Germline values: CDR1 LNHDA, CDR2 SQIVND (reference sequence). CDR3 protein: CASSIDLFGLAGDSYEQYF. The CDR3 coding sequence is TGTGCCAGTAGTATAGATCTATTTGGGCTAGCGGGGGACTCCTACGAGCAGTACTTC. Full variable domain (missing parts from reference TRBV19 and TRBJ2-7): DGGITQSPKYLFRKEGQNVTLSCEQNLNHDAMYWYRQDPGQGLRLIYYSQIVNDFQKGDIAEGYSVSREKKESFPLTVTSAQKNPTAFYLCASSIDLFGLAGDSYEQYFGPGTRLTVT.